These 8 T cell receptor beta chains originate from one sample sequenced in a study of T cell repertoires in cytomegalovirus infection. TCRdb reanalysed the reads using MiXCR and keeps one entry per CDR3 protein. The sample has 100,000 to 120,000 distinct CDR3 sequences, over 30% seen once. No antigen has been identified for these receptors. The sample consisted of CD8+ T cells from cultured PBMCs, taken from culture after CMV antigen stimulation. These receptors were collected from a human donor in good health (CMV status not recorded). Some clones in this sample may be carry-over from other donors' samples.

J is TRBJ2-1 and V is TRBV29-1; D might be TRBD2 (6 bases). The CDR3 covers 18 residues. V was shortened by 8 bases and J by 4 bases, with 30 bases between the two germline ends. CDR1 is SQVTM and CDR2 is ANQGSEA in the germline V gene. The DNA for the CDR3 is TGCAGCTGTGAAAGCATGACGGAGGGTTTAGGGATTTACAATGAGCAGTTCTTC. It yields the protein CSCESMTEGLGIYNEQFF.

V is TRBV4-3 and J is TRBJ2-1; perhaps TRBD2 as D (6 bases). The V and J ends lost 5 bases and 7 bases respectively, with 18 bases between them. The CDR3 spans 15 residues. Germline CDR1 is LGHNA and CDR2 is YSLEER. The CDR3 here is CASSVGTSFGNEQFF. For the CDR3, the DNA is TGCGCCAGCAGCGTAGGAACTAGCTTCGGGAATGAGCAGTTCTTC.

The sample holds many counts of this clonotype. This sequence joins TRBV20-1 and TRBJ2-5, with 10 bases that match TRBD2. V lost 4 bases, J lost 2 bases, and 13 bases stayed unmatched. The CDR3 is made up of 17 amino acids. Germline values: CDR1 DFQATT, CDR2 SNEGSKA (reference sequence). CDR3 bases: TGCAGTGCTAAATCTCTAGCGGGGGATTTCCTACAAGAGACCCAGTACTTC. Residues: CSAKSLAGDFLQETQYF.

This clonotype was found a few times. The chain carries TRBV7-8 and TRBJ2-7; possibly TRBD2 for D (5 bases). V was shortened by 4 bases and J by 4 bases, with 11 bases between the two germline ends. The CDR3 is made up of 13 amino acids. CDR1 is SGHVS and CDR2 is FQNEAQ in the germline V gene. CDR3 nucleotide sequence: TGTGCCAGCAGCTCGGGATGGGGATACGAGCAGTACTTC. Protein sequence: CASSSGWGYEQYF.

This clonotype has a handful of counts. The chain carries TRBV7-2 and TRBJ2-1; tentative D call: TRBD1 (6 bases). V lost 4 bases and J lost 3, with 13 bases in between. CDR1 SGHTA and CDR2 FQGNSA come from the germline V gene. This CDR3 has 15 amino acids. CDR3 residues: CASSYRDTGYNEQFF. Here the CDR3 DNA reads TGTGCCAGCAGCTACCGGGACACGGGCTACAATGAGCAGTTCTTC.

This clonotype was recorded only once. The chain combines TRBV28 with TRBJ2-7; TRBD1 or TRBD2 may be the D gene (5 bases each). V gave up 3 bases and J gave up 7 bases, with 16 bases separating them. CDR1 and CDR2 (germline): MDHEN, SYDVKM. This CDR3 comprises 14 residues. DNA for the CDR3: TGTGCCAGCAGTTTGGGGCAGACCCGAGGGGAGCAGTACTTC. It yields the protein CASSLGQTRGEQYF.

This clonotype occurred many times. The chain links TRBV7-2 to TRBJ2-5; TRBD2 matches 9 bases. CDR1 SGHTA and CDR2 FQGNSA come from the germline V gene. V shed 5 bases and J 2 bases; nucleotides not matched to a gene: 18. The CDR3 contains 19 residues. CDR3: CASSDVFGYSGGAQETQYF. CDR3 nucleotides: TGTGCCAGCAGCGACGTATTTGGGTATAGCGGGGGAGCTCAAGAGACCCAGTACTTC.

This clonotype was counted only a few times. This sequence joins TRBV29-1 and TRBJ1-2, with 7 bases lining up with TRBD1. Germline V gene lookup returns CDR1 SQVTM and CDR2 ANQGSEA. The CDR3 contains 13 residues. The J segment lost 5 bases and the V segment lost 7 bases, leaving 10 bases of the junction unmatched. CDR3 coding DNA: TGCAGCGCCGGCTGGACAGGTCGATATGGCTACACCTTC. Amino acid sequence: CSAGWTGRYGYTF.